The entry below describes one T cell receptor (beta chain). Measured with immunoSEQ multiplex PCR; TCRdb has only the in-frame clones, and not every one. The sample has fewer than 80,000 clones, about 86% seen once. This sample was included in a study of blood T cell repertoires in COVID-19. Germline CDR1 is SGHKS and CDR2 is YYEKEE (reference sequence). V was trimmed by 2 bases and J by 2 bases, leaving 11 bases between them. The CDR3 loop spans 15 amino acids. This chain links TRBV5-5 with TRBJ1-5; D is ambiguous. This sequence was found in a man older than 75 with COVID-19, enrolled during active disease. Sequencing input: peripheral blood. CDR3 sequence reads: CASSLQPSGNQPQHF. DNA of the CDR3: TGTGCCAGCAGCTTACAGCCCTCGGGCAATCAGCCCCAGCATTTT.